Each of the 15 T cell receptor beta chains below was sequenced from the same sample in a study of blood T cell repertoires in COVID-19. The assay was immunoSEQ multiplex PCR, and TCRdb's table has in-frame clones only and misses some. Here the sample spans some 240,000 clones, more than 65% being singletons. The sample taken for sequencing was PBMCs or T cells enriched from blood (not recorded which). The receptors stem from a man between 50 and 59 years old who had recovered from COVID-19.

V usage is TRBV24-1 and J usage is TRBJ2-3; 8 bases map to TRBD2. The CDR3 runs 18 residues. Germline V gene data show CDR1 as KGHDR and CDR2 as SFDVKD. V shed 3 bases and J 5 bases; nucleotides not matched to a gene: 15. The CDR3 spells CATSDAPGSGVKLDTQYF. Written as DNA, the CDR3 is TGTGCCACCAGTGATGCCCCGGGTAGCGGGGTTAAATTAGATACGCAGTATTTT.

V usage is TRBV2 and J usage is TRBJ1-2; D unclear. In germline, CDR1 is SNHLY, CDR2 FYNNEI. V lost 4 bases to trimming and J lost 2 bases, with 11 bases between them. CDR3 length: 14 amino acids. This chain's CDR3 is CASSGRDGNYGYTF. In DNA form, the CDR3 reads TGTGCCAGCAGTGGGAGGGATGGGAACTATGGCTACACCTTC.

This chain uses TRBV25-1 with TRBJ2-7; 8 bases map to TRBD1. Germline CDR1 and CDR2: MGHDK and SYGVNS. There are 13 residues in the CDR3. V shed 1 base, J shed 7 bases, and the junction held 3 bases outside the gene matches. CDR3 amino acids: CASSEFDRGEQYF. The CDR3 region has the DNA TGTGCCAGCAGTGAATTCGACAGGGGTGAGCAGTACTTC.

As DNA, the CDR3 is TGCAGCGTTGATCAGATTGGGACAGATAATGAAAAACTGTTTTTT. It translates to CSVDQIGTDNEKLFF. This chain uses TRBV29-1 with TRBJ1-4, with TRBD1 matching over 7 bases. Germline V gene data show CDR1 as SQVTM and CDR2 as ANQGSEA. The CDR3 length is 15 residues. V was pared by 3 bases and J by 4 bases, with 8 bases of the junction left unmatched.

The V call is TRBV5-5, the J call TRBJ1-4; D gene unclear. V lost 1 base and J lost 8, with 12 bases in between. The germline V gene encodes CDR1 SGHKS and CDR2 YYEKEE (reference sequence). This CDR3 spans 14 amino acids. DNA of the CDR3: TGTGCCAGCAGCTTGTGGCAGTTTTCGGAAAAACTGTTTTTT. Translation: CASSLWQFSEKLFF.

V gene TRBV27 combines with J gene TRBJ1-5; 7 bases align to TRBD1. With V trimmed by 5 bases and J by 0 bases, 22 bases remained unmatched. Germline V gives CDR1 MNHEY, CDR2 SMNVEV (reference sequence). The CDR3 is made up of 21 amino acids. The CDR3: CASSPHFRDSFLKYSNQPQHF. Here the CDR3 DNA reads TGTGCCAGCAGTCCGCATTTTAGGGACAGCTTTCTAAAATATAGCAATCAGCCCCAGCATTTT.

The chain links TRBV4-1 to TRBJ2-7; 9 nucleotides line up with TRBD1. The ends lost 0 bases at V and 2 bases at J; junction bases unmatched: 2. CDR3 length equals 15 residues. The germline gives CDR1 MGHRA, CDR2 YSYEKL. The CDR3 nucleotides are TGCGCCAGCAGCCAAGAGGACAGGGGAACCTACGAGCAGTACTTC. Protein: CASSQEDRGTYEQYF.

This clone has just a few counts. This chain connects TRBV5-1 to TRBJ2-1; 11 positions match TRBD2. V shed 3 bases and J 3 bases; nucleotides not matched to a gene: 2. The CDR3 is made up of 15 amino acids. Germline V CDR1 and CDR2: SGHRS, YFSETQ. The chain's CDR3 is CASSSGLAVYNEQFF. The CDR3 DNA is TGCGCCAGCAGCTCGGGACTAGCGGTCTACAATGAGCAGTTCTTC.

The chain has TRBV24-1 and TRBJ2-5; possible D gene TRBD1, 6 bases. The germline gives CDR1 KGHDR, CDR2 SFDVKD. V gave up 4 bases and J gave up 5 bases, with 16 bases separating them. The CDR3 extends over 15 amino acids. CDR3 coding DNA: TGTGCCACCAGTGACCCCGGCCAGGGGTCGGAGACCCAGTACTTC. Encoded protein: CATSDPGQGSETQYF.

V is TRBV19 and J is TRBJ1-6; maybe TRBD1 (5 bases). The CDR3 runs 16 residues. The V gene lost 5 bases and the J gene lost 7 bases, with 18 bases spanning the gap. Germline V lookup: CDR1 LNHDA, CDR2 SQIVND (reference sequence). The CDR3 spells CASSSPTGFANSPLHF. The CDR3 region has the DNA TGTGCCAGTAGTTCCCCAACAGGCTTCGCCAATTCACCCCTCCACTTT.

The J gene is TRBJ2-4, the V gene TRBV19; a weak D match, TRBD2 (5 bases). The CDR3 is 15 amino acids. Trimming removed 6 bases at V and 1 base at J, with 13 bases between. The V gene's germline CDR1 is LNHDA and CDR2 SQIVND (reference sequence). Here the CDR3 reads CASSHGPGAKNIQYF. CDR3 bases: TGTGCCAGTAGCCACGGGCCGGGGGCCAAAAACATTCAGTACTTC. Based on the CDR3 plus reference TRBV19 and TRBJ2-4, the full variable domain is DGGITQSPKYLFRKEGQNVTLSCEQNLNHDAMYWYRQDPGQGLRLIYYSQIVNDFQKGDIAEGYSVSREKKESFPLTVTSAQKNPTAFYLCASSHGPGAKNIQYFGAGTRLSVL.

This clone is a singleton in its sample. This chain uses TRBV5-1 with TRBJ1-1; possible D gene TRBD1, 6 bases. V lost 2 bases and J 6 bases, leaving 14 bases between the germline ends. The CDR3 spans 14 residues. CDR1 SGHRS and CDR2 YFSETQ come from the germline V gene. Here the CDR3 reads CASSFGTIFPEAFF. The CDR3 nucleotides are TGCGCCAGCAGCTTCGGGACAATATTCCCTGAAGCTTTCTTT.

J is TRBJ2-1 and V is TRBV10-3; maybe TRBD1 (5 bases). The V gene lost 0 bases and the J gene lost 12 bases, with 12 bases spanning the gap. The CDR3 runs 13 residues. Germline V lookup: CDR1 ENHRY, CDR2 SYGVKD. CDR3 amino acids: CAISESQGWGQFF. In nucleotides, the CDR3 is TGTGCCATCAGTGAGTCTCAGGGATGGGGGCAGTTCTTC.

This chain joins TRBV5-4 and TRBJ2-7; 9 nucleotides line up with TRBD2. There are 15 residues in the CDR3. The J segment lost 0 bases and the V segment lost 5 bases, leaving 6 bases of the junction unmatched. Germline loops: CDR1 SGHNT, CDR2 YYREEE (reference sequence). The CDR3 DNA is TGTGCCAGCAGGGAGAGCGGGGGGTCCTCCTACGAGCAGTACTTC. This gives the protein CASRESGGSSYEQYF.

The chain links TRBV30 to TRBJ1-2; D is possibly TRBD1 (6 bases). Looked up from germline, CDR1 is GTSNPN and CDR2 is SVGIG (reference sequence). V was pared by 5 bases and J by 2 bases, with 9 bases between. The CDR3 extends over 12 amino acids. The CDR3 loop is CAWETGNYGYTF. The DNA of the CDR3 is TGTGCCTGGGAAACAGGGAACTATGGCTACACCTTC.